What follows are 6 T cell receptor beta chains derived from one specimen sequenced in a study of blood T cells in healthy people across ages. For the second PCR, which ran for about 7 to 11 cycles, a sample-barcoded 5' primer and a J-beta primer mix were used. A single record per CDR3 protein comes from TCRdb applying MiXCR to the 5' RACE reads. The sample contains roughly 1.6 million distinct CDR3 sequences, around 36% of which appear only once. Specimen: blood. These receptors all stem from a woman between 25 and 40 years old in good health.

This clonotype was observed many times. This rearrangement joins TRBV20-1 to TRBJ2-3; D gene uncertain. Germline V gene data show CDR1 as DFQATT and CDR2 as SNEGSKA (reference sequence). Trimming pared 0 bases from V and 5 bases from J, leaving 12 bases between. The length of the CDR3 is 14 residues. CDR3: CSARDGMGVDTQYF. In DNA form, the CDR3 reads TGCAGTGCTAGAGATGGGATGGGTGTAGATACGCAGTATTTT.

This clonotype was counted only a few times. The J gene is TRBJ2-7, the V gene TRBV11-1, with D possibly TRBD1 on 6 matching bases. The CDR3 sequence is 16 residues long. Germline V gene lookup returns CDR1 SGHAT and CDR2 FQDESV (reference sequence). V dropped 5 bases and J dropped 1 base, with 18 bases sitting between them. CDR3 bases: TGTGCCAGCAGCGCTGGCAGGGGCGCCAGGTCCTACGAGCAGTACTTC. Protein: CASSAGRGARSYEQYF.

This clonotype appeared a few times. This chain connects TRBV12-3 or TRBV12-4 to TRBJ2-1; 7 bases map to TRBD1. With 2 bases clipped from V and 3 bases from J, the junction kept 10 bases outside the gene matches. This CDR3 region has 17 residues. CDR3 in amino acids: CASSLPPDRNHYNEQFF. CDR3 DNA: TGTGCCAGCAGTTTACCCCCGGACAGGAACCACTACAATGAGCAGTTCTTC.

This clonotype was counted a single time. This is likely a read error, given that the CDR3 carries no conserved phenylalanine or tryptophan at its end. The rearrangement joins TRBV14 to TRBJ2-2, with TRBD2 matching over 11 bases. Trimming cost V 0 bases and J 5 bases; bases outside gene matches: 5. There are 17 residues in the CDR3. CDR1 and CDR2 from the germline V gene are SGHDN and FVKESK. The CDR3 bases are TGTGCCAGCAGCCAAGATACTAGCGGGAGATATACCGGGGAGCTGTTTGTT. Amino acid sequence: CASSQDTSGRYTGELFV.

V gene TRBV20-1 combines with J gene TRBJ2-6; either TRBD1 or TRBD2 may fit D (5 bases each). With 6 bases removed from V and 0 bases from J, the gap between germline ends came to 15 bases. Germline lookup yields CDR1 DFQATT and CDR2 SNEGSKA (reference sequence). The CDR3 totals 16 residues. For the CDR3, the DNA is TGCAGTGCACGGGACGGAGGAAGCTCTGGGGCCAACGTCCTGACTTTC. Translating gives CSARDGGSSGANVLTF.

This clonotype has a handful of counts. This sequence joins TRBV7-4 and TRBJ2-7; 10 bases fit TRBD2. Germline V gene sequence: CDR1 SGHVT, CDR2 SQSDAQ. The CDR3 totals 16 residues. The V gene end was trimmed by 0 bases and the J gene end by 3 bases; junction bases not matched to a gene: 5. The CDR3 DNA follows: TGTGCCAGCAGCTTAGCTTCGCTAGCGGGAGACTACGAGCAGTACTTC. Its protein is CASSLASLAGDYEQYF.